One and the same sample provided the 30 T cell receptor beta chains below, sequenced in a study of tumor-infiltrating lymphocytes in glioblastoma multiforme. TCR beta libraries were built from RNA through three nested multiplex PCR rounds using modified ARM-PCR. TCRdb called the multiplex PCR reads again in MiXCR, with one record for every CDR3 protein. Counted here are more than 10,000 distinct CDR3 sequences, 60% to 75% occurring once; the ten biggest clones make up roughly 34%. Sequenced: brain tumor tissue. These receptors were obtained from a male donor with glioblastoma.

The chain employs TRBV12-3 or TRBV12-4 and TRBJ2-1; D may be TRBD1 (5 bases). V shed 4 bases and J shed 6 bases, with 16 bases lying between them. CDR3 length: 15 amino acids. DNA for the CDR3: TGTGCCAGCAGTTCGCCGAGACAGTGGCCCAATGAGCAGTTCTTC. Its protein is CASSSPRQWPNEQFF.

The chain is built from TRBV11-2 and TRBJ2-7; TRBD1 is a possible D gene (8 bases). The ends were cut back, 6 bases at V and 3 bases at J, with 15 bases in the middle. There are 14 residues in the CDR3. CDR1 and CDR2 from the germline V gene are SGHAT and FQNNGV. In nucleotides, the CDR3 is TGTGCCAGCAGGACGACAGGGGAGGGCTACGAGCAGTACTTC. Protein: CASRTTGEGYEQYF.

To note about this clonotype: The junction departs from germline at one end; a sequencing error may be responsible. This chain joins TRBV4-1 and TRBJ2-1; D is possibly TRBD2 (6 bases). CDR3 size: 15 residues. CDR1 and CDR2 (germline): MGHRA, YSYEKL. The CDR3 bases are TGCGCCAGCAGCCAAGCCGGGACTGCCTACAATGAGCATTTCTTC. It translates to CASSQAGTAYNEHFF.

V is TRBV6-5 and J is TRBJ2-7; D is perhaps TRBD1 (6 bases). The CDR3 is 12 residues long. Trimming shortened V by 6 bases and J by 3 bases, and 9 bases separated the two germline ends. From germline, CDR1 is MNHEY and CDR2 SVGAGI. The CDR3: CASRTQGYEQYF. The CDR3 DNA follows: TGTGCCAGCAGAACACAGGGCTACGAGCAGTACTTC.

Concerning this clonotype itself: As the CDR3 is not closed by the conserved phenylalanine or tryptophan, this likely results from a read error. V and J are TRBV7-8 and TRBJ2-7; D possibly corresponds to TRBD1 (5 bases). The CDR3 totals 12 residues. CDR1 is SGHVS and CDR2 is FQNEAQ in the germline V gene. Between the trimmed V and J ends, which lost 5 bases and 5 bases, there was a span of 10 bases. CDR3 sequence reads: CASSSRVHEQYI. CDR3 coding DNA: TGTGCCAGCAGCAGCAGGGTCCACGAGCAGTACATC.

Relative to its sample, this clonotype is medium-sized. For the CDR3, the DNA is TGTGCCGTCACTAGCGGGAGGGCCGTCGACGAGCAGTACTTC. Encoded protein: CAVTSGRAVDEQYF. This chain links TRBV10-3 with TRBJ2-7; 13 bases are a match to TRBD2. The CDR3 spans 14 residues. Germline lookup yields CDR1 ENHRY and CDR2 SYGVKD. V was pared by 11 bases and J by 5 bases, with 9 bases of the junction left unmatched.

The genes are TRBV11-2 and TRBJ1-1; 7 nucleotides agree with TRBD1. Germline trimming cut 5 bases from V and 5 bases from J; bases unmatched to any gene: 5. Germline CDR1 reads SGHAT; CDR2 reads FQNNGV. The CDR3 covers 13 residues. The CDR3 spells CASSPTGPTEAFF. DNA of the CDR3: TGTGCCAGCAGCCCGACAGGGCCAACTGAAGCTTTCTTT. Full variable domain (missing parts from reference TRBV11-2 and TRBJ1-1): EAGVAQSPRYKIIEKRQSVAFWCNPISGHATLYWYQQILGQGPKLLIQFQNNGVVDDSQLPKDRFSAERLKGVDSTLKIQPAKLEDSAVYLCASSPTGPTEAFFGQGTRLTVV.

The chain combines TRBV10-3 with TRBJ1-5; 12 positions match TRBD1. CDR3 length: 15 amino acids. Unmatched junction bases numbered 3, after V lost 0 bases and J lost 9 bases. Germline assignment: CDR1 ENHRY and CDR2 SYGVKD. This CDR3 reads CAISESGTGGGPQHF. The CDR3 coding sequence is TGTGCCATCAGTGAGTCCGGGACAGGGGGCGGGCCCCAGCATTTT.

As regards this clonotype: The junction shows a germline mismatch at one end, possibly a read error. The chain combines TRBV6-2 or TRBV6-3 with TRBJ2-7, with D tentatively TRBD2 (5 bases). The germline gives CDR1 MNHEY, CDR2 SVGEGT. The length of the CDR3 is 13 residues. The DNA of the CDR3 is TGTGCCAGCAGCCACGGGAAACTGGGCGTGCAGCACTTC. It codes for CASSHGKLGVQHF.

The J gene is TRBJ2-1, the V gene TRBV11-2, with TRBD1 matching 9 bases. The CDR3 spans 15 residues. Germline V gene data show CDR1 as SGHAT and CDR2 as FQNNGV. V trimming: 5 bases; J trimming: 1 base; junction bases outside the gene matches: 3. The CDR3 spells CASSLGQGSYNEQFF. CDR3 coding DNA: TGTGCCAGCAGCCTCGGACAGGGGTCCTACAATGAGCAGTTCTTC.

The V gene is TRBV11-3, the J gene TRBJ2-1; a weak D match, TRBD2 (6 bases). Germline V lookup: CDR1 SGHNT, CDR2 YENEEA. The CDR3 is 15 residues long. V was shortened by 3 bases and J by 0 bases, with 9 bases between the two germline ends. The CDR3 sequence is CASSLGGTSYNEQFF. The CDR3 DNA reads as TGTGCCAGCAGCTTGGGCGGGACCTCCTACAATGAGCAGTTCTTC.

Notes on this clonotype: This is likely a read error, given that the CDR3 carries no conserved phenylalanine or tryptophan at its end. The chain has TRBV10-3 and TRBJ2-1; TRBD2 aligns across 11 bases. Germline CDR1 and CDR2: ENHRY and SYGVKD. The CDR3 is made up of 15 amino acids. The J segment lost 4 bases and the V segment lost 6 bases, leaving 5 bases of the junction unmatched. The CDR3 bases are TGTGCCATCAGAACTAGCGGGGGAGCTTACAATGAGCAGTTCTTG. Translation gives CAIRTSGGAYNEQFL.

This clonotype has a handful of counts. This chain connects TRBV29-1 to TRBJ2-7; no clear D. The CDR3 runs to 15 residues. Germline CDR1 SQVTM, CDR2 ANQGSEA. Trimming shortened V by 6 bases and J by 0 bases, and 18 bases separated the two germline ends. The CDR3 sequence is CSVLGGVLASYEQYF. The CDR3 nucleotides are TGCAGCGTACTGGGTGGGGTATTGGCCTCCTACGAGCAGTACTTC.

Comments on this clonotype: It is likely a read error, because the conserved phenylalanine at the end of the CDR3 is missing. This rearrangement joins TRBV29-1 to TRBJ2-7, with 7 bases that match TRBD2. The germline CDR1 and CDR2 sequences are SQVTM and ANQGSEA. This CDR3 region has 14 residues. V lost 8 bases, J lost 6 bases, and 16 bases stayed unmatched. CDR3 DNA sequence: TGCAGCATGAATGGGGCTAGCGGATTCTGCGAGCAGTACTCC. Translated: CSMNGASGFCEQYS.

With regard to this clonotype: A junction boundary mismatches the germline segment, possibly from a read error. The J gene is TRBJ2-2, the V gene TRBV15; possibly TRBD2 for D (5 bases). The CDR3 has 14 residues. The germline V gene encodes CDR1 LNHNV and CDR2 YYDKDF (reference sequence). CDR3 residues: CATGDRPFAGKLFF. CDR3 nucleotide sequence: TGTGCCACCGGCGACCGCCCTTTCGCCGGGAAGCTGTTTTTT. The variable domain in full, completed from reference TRBV15 and TRBJ2-2, reads DAMVIQNPRYQVTQFGKPVTLSCSQTLNHNVMYWYQQKSSQAPKLLFHYYDKDFNNEADTPDNFQSRRPNTSFCFLDIRSPGLGDTAMYLCATGDRPFAGKLFFGEGSRLTVL.

As to this clonotype: At one of its ends the junction is not consistent with the germline gene, which may arise from a read error. The chain combines TRBV11-2 with TRBJ2-1; 9 nucleotides match TRBD1. The CDR3 spans 16 residues. CDR1 and CDR2 from the germline V gene are SGHAT and FQNNGV. DNA of the CDR3: TGTGCCATCAGCCGCGACAGGGGGAATGTCAACAATGAGCAATTCTTC. Protein product: CAISRDRGNVNNEQFF.

The rearrangement links TRBV6-1 to TRBJ1-2; D ambiguous. Germline CDR1 MNHNS, CDR2 SASEGT. This CDR3 comprises 16 residues. Trimming removed 7 bases at V and 6 bases at J, with 24 bases between. The CDR3: CASTEFPQQNFHGYTF. The CDR3 DNA is TGTGCCAGCACAGAATTCCCCCAACAGAATTTCCATGGCTACACCTTC.

Turning to this clonotype: Given a much more abundant clone one base away, this may be a read error. The V gene is TRBV4-2, the J gene TRBJ2-3; D gene uncertain. CDR3 length equals 12 residues. Germline CDR1 reads LGHNA; CDR2 reads YNFKEQ. The CDR3: CASSLPTDMQYF. The CDR3 nucleotides are TGTGCCAGCAGCCTTCCCACAGATATGCAGTATTTT.

Of note for this clonotype: A much larger clonotype is one base distant, so this may be a read error. This chain uses TRBV28 with TRBJ2-5; D is unclear. Germline V lookup: CDR1 MDHEN, CDR2 SYDVKM. The CDR3 is 13 residues long. The CDR3 here is CTSSERIQETQYF. For the CDR3, the DNA is TGTACCAGCAGTGAGAGGATCCAAGAGACCCAGTACTTC.

As regards this clonotype: A read error may account for a junction end that differs from germline. This chain uses TRBV10-3 with TRBJ1-3; the D is unclear. Germline CDR1 is ENHRY and CDR2 is SYGVKD. This CDR3 has 14 residues. The CDR3 coding sequence is TGTGCCATCAGCGAGTCCGCACTGGGAAACACCATATATTTT. Encoded protein: CAISESALGNTIYF.

Comments on this clonotype: This likely comes from a read error, as the CDR3 has no conserved phenylalanine or tryptophan at its end. This chain joins TRBV7-9 and TRBJ1-4, with D uncertain. Germline loops: CDR1 SEHNR, CDR2 FQNEAQ (reference sequence). CDR3 length equals 14 residues. V was pared by 2 bases and J by 5 bases, with 9 bases between. The CDR3 region has the DNA TGTGCCAGCAGCTTACGGCAAGAGAATGAAAAACTGTTTTTG. Its protein product is CASSLRQENEKLFL.

As regards this clonotype: The junction shows a germline mismatch at one end, possibly a read error. The chain combines TRBV6-5 with TRBJ2-6; no firm D call. Germline V CDR1 and CDR2: MNHEY, SVGAGI. CDR3 length: 15 amino acids. The CDR3, as DNA: TGTGCCAGTAGTCCCCCGAGCTCTGGGCCCAACGTCCTGACTTTC. It codes for CASSPPSSGPNVLTF.

The chain recombines TRBV10-1 with TRBJ2-1; 13 bases match TRBD2. Trimming cost V 4 bases and J 6 bases; bases outside gene matches: 12. Germline CDR1 is WNHNN and CDR2 is SYGVQD (reference sequence). The CDR3 is 18 residues long. In DNA form, the CDR3 reads TGCGCCAGCAGTGGATCCCTGGGACTAGCGGGATTGGGCAATGAGCAGTTCTTC. Protein: CASSGSLGLAGLGNEQFF.

The chain carries TRBV29-1 and TRBJ2-7, with D perhaps being TRBD1 or TRBD2 (6 bases each). The CDR3 runs 14 residues. The ends were cut back, 5 bases at V and 3 bases at J, with 17 bases in the middle. Germline V gene sequence: CDR1 SQVTM, CDR2 ANQGSEA. CDR3 region: CSVQGTEGYYEQYF. DNA for the CDR3: TGCAGCGTTCAGGGGACGGAGGGGTACTACGAGCAGTACTTC.

This clonotype was detected a few times. At one of its ends the junction is not consistent with the germline gene, which may arise from a read error. The genes are TRBV10-3 and TRBJ1-2, with 8 bases fitting TRBD1. This CDR3 has 17 residues. Germline CDR1 and CDR2: ENHRY and SYGVKD. As DNA, the CDR3 is TGTGCCACCAGTGAGTCGGGCAGGGGGCTCCTTAACTATGGCTACACCTTC. Translating it yields CATSESGRGLLNYGYTF.

Concerning this clonotype: The CDR3 carries no conserved terminal phenylalanine or tryptophan, so it likely arises from a read error. The V gene is TRBV28, the J gene TRBJ1-2; D unresolved. V shed 3 bases and J shed 3 bases, with 20 bases lying between them. CDR3 size: 17 residues. CDR1 MDHEN and CDR2 SYDVKM come from the germline V gene. DNA of the CDR3: TGTGCCAGCAGTTTTAAGGATAGGGCAGCCTGGGACTATGGCTACACCTCC. Translating gives CASSFKDRAAWDYGYTS.

The chain links TRBV11-3 to TRBJ1-1; D unresolved. The germline gives CDR1 SGHNT, CDR2 YENEEA. This CDR3 has 13 amino acids. V was trimmed by 2 bases and J by 1 base, leaving 5 bases between them. The CDR3 sequence is CASSLRENTEAFF. CDR3 bases: TGTGCCAGCAGCTTACGGGAGAACACTGAAGCTTTCTTT.

This clonotype has more than one count but fewer than ten. The junction and the germline gene differ at one end; a read error may be behind it. The V call is TRBV20-1, the J call TRBJ2-1, with D unresolved. Germline assignment: CDR1 DFQATT and CDR2 SNEGSKA (reference sequence). CDR3 length: 12 amino acids. CDR3 nucleotide sequence: TGCAGTGCTCGGCGTTCGCTCAATGAGCAATCCTTC. The encoded protein is CSARRSLNEQSF.

This clonotype was recorded at least ten times. This CDR3 is CASTTQTLPNTQYF. The CDR3 DNA reads as TGTGCCAGCACCACCCAGACACTCCCAAATACGCAGTATTTT. This chain joins TRBV28 and TRBJ2-3; D not resolved. Germline V CDR1 and CDR2: MDHEN, SYDVKM. The V and J ends lost 7 bases and 7 bases respectively, with 18 bases between them. This CDR3 is 14 amino acids long.

J is TRBJ2-1 and V is TRBV6-5; D ambiguous. The CDR3 sequence is 14 residues long. Germline V gives CDR1 MNHEY, CDR2 SVGAGI. Trimming took off 2 bases at V and 9 bases at J, with 14 bases between the two ends. The CDR3 region is CASSYGLRFCEQFF. CDR3 DNA sequence: TGTGCCAGCAGTTACGGGCTGCGCTTCTGTGAGCAGTTCTTC.